The sequence of this T cell receptor beta chain was determined in a study of CD8 T cells in Susac syndrome. Per the germline V gene, CDR1 is LNHDA and CDR2 is SQIVND (reference sequence). CDR3 length: 14 amino acids. V was cut by 3 bases and J by 1 base, with 10 bases left in between. Random hexamers served to reverse transcribe about 0.45 to 1 ug RNA. MiXCR was run by TCRdb on the immunoSEQ multiplex PCR reads, yielding one entry per CDR3 protein. The sample shows 70,000 or so distinct CDR3 sequences, 95% of them seen only once. This chain joins TRBV19 and TRBJ2-7; D call uncertain. Sequencing was performed on CD8+ T cells from PBMCs. This TCR was recovered from a human donor in good health. CDR3 region: CASSIGPTSYEQYF. CDR3 bases: TGTGCCAGTAGTATTGGGCCGACATCCTACGAGCAGTACTTC.